This TCR beta chain was found in a study of T cells in localized non-small cell lung cancer. Turning to this clone: The target antigen is unknown.

Using immunoSEQ multiplex PCR, the repertoire was profiled, and TCRdb retains in-frame clones only, with some absent. The sample shows around 54,000 clones, 80% to 90% of them seen only once. Overall study results and limits: The study linked higher blood T cell density to longer overall survival.

Trimming took 5 bases from V and 6 from J, leaving 14 bases between them. Germline loops: CDR1 MDHEN, CDR2 SYDVKM. This CDR3 is built from 15 residues. The chain joins TRBV28 to TRBJ1-6, with a possible D match to TRBD1 (6 bases). The sample in question was peripheral blood, obtained before any cancer treatment. The TCR originated in a male donor older than 55 with stage III squamous cell lung carcinoma. Written as DNA, the CDR3 is TGTGCCAGCAGTCAAACAGGGAGTGGTAATTCACCCCTCCACTTT. Protein product: CASSQTGSGNSPLHF.